This paragraph covers one T cell receptor (beta chain) sequence. V lost 8 bases to trimming and J lost 4 bases, with 17 bases between them. CDR1 and CDR2 from the germline V gene are MNHEY and SMNVEV (reference sequence). The CDR3 totals 14 residues. As originally analysed: Nucleated cell counts were estimated from reference gene primer amplification. Clones were sequenced by immunoSEQ multiplex PCR, and TCRdb holds only the in-frame ones, with some missing. V and J calls and clone size are as listed in that table; D and trimming were resolved from the DNA. The table records about 160,000 clones, 70% to 80% of them present only once. These data are taken from a study of blood T cell repertoires in COVID-19. About the study: COVID-19 samples, acute and convalescent, were from the United States, Italy and Spain.

V and J are TRBV27 and TRBJ1-2; D is possibly TRBD1 (5 bases). Sequenced: peripheral blood. The receptor comes from a woman in her sixties or seventies with COVID-19, enrolled during active disease. The CDR3 sequence is CASGHGHLSYGYTF. The CDR3 DNA follows: TGTGCCAGCGGACATGGACACCTTTCCTATGGCTACACCTTC.